Listed below are T cell receptor beta chains from one sample, sequenced in a study of blood T cell repertoires in COVID-19. Sequencing used immunoSEQ multiplex PCR; TCRdb keeps in-frame clones, though not all of them. The data hold roughly 87,000 clones, with about 88% observed a single time. Sequenced material: peripheral blood. The receptors shown here come from a man aged 35 to 55 with acute or convalescent COVID-19. CDR3s include the opening cysteine and the closing phenylalanine or tryptophan. D genes are given only for firm matches. Only part of the rows carry a size: once, few, many, or a class if the clone is expanded.

size: few; V: TRBV5-4; J: TRBJ2-1; D: TRBD1; CDR3: CASSFSTGVHNEQFF; DNA: TGTGCCAGCAGCTTCTCGACAGGGGTCCACAATGAGCAGTTCTTC
size: .; V: TRBV9; J: TRBJ2-6; D: .; CDR3: CASSVVSSGANVLTF; DNA: TGTGCCAGCAGCGTAGTATCCTCTGGGGCCAACGTCCTGACTTTC
size: .; V: TRBV11-3; J: TRBJ2-7; D: TRBD1; CDR3: CASSLGGQGYEQYF; DNA: TGTGCCAGCAGCTTAGGGGGACAGGGCTACGAGCAGTACTTC
size: .; V: TRBV12-3/TRBV12-4; J: TRBJ1-3; D: .; CDR3: CASSFNGNTIYF; DNA: TGTGCCAGCAGTTTCAACGGGAACACCATATATTTT
size: .; V: TRBV6-4; J: TRBJ1-1; D: .; CDR3: CASSDGRNTEAFF; DNA: TGTGCCAGCAGTGACGGGAGGAACACTGAAGCTTTCTTT
size: .; V: TRBV2; J: TRBJ2-1; D: TRBD2; CDR3: CASRIAGGPLGEQFF; DNA: TGTGCCAGCAGAATAGCGGGGGGGCCCTTGGGTGAGCAGTTCTTC
size: .; V: TRBV15; J: TRBJ1-2; D: TRBD1; CDR3: CATSFLTGANYGYTF; DNA: TGTGCCACCAGCTTTCTGACAGGGGCTAACTATGGCTACACCTTC
size: .; V: TRBV19; J: TRBJ2-6; D: TRBD2; CDR3: CATGRTENSGANVLTF; DNA: TGTGCCACCGGGAGGACTGAGAACTCTGGGGCCAACGTCCTGACTTTC
size: .; V: TRBV3-1/TRBV3-2; J: TRBJ2-7; D: .; CDR3: CASSHGQFGEQYF; DNA: TGTGCCAGCAGCCACGGACAATTCGGGGAGCAGTACTTC
size: .; V: TRBV16; J: TRBJ2-2; D: TRBD1; CDR3: CASSPGTVGELFF; DNA: TGTGCCAGCAGCCCAGGGACAGTCGGGGAGCTGTTTTTT
size: .; V: TRBV7-9; J: TRBJ2-7; D: .; CDR3: CASSLAGGYEQYF; DNA: TGTGCCAGCAGTCTAGCCGGGGGATACGAGCAGTACTTC
size: few; V: TRBV12-3/TRBV12-4; J: TRBJ1-5; D: .; CDR3: CASSFEGQPQHF; DNA: TGTGCCAGCAGTTTTGAGGGTCAGCCCCAGCATTTT
size: .; V: TRBV9; J: TRBJ1-3; D: .; CDR3: CASSVALGNTIYF; DNA: TGTGCCAGCAGCGTAGCACTCGGAAACACCATATATTTT
size: .; V: TRBV30; J: TRBJ2-3; D: TRBD2; CDR3: CAWQNSGIYTDTQYF; DNA: TGTGCCTGGCAGAATAGCGGGATTTACACAGATACGCAGTATTTT
size: .; V: TRBV27; J: TRBJ1-1; D: .; CDR3: CASSLMGGAEAFF; DNA: TGTGCCAGCAGTTTAATGGGGGGGGCTGAAGCTTTCTTT
size: few; V: TRBV6-5; J: TRBJ1-5; D: .; CDR3: CACSRGNNQPQHF; DNA: TGTGCCTGTTCGAGAGGGAACAATCAGCCCCAGCATTTT
size: .; V: TRBV7-9; J: TRBJ1-1; D: .; CDR3: CASSVPGDLNTEAFF; DNA: TGTGCCAGCAGCGTCCCAGGGGACCTGAACACTGAAGCTTTCTTT
size: .; V: TRBV10-3; J: TRBJ2-1; D: TRBD2; CDR3: CAISDLAGGRNEQFF; DNA: TGTGCCATCAGTGACCTTGCGGGAGGACGGAATGAGCAGTTCTTC
size: .; V: TRBV3-1/TRBV3-2; J: TRBJ1-2; D: TRBD1; CDR3: CASSQGTGGLKSNYGYTF; DNA: TGTGCCAGCAGCCAGGGAACAGGGGGCCTTAAATCTAACTATGGCTACACCTTC
size: .; V: TRBV7-8; J: TRBJ2-1; D: TRBD2; CDR3: CASSLRGTIGSEQFF; DNA: TGTGCCAGCAGCCTACGCGGGACTATTGGGAGTGAGCAGTTCTTC
size: few; V: TRBV19; J: TRBJ1-5; D: .; CDR3: CASSMRGYQPQHF; DNA: TGTGCCAGTAGTATGAGGGGGTATCAGCCCCAGCATTTT
size: .; V: TRBV19; J: TRBJ2-1; D: .; CDR3: CASSIDPGQSDYNEQFF; DNA: TGTGCCAGTAGTATAGATCCCGGCCAGAGCGACTACAATGAGCAGTTCTTC
size: .; V: TRBV5-1; J: TRBJ2-1; D: TRBD2; CDR3: CASSGQRGEQFF; DNA: TGCGCCAGCAGCGGGCAGCGGGGCGAGCAGTTCTTC
size: once; V: TRBV18; J: TRBJ1-5; D: TRBD1; CDR3: CASSPQGDRNQPQHF; DNA: TGTGCCAGCTCACCGCAGGGGGATCGCAATCAGCCCCAGCATTTT